The rows below give T cell receptor beta chains drawn from one sample of a study of T cells after yellow fever vaccination. TCRdb called the 5' RACE reads again in MiXCR, with one record for every CDR3 protein. The repertoire includes about 85,000 distinct CDR3 sequences, 10% to 15% of them detected once, and around 24% sits in the top ten. This sample comprised CD8+ T cells not binding an NS4B(214-222) dextramer, sorted from PBMCs, obtained around 3 weeks after the first yellow fever vaccination. The receptors were sampled from a man between 18 and 29 years old who received the YFV17D yellow fever vaccine. CDR3s include the opening cysteine and the closing phenylalanine or tryptophan.

TRBJ2-3 TRBV11-2 CASRTGGRPDTQYF
TRBJ2-3 TRBV20-1 CSASEGVTTHTDTQYF
TRBJ2-5 TRBV4-1 CASSHPGQGGIGQETQYF
TRBJ2-4 TRBV20-1 CSAAEVGAGNIQYF
TRBJ1-1 TRBV9 CASSVGVGGLNTEAFF
TRBJ2-1 TRBV24-1 CATSDGDSVGQFF
TRBJ2-6 TRBV5-1 CASSLYSGANVLTF
TRBJ2-3 TRBV25-1 CASTGAADTQYF
TRBJ2-7 TRBV5-5 CASSLRDGSTLSYEQYF
TRBJ1-2 TRBV7-9 CASSRKEVYGYTF
TRBJ1-2 TRBV12-3/TRBV12-4 CASSPTGPQTYYGYTF
TRBJ2-5 TRBV7-8 CASSFLAGGGETQYF
TRBJ2-7 TRBV7-2 CASSSMTSRSSYEQYF
TRBJ2-5 TRBV7-9 CASHHQETQYF
TRBJ2-7 TRBV7-2 CASSLLSSGDNEQYF
TRBJ2-1 TRBV27 CASSFGSEQFF
TRBJ2-3 TRBV9 CASSVEGRGTDTQYF
TRBJ2-5 TRBV5-1 CASSLEGGEYQETQYF
TRBJ2-7 TRBV20-1 CSAMGTDSTYEQYF
TRBJ2-4 TRBV7-9 CASSLVDLKLENIQYF
TRBJ1-2 TRBV5-4 CASTLGGLYGYTF
TRBJ1-6 TRBV7-9 CASAPGGRRGSDSPLHF
TRBJ1-1 TRBV7-6 CASSPEHGMNTEAFF
TRBJ2-6 TRBV5-1 CASSGTGFSGANVLTF
TRBJ2-3 TRBV6-5 CASSYSISTDTQYF
TRBJ2-1 TRBV11-1 CASSLVRGATYNEQFF
TRBJ2-3 TRBV27 CASSTGTSGITRGTDTQYF
TRBJ2-1 TRBV6-1 CASRRLAGTYNEQFF
TRBJ2-7 TRBV4-3 CASSPLATSSYEQYF
TRBJ2-1 TRBV27 CASSFRSSGGNEQFF
TRBJ2-1 TRBV10-1 CASSIGAEQFF
TRBJ2-5 TRBV27 CASKPTGGRETQYF
TRBJ2-3 TRBV29-1 CSVEHWTSGGMKKDTQYF
TRBJ2-1 TRBV4-2 CASSQDAGEQFF
TRBJ2-7 TRBV7-3 CARDGDRGFSYEQYF
TRBJ1-2 TRBV7-9 CASSLDGVGYTF
TRBJ2-2 TRBV7-9 CASSLKGGNTGELFF
TRBJ1-2 TRBV27 CATHSGFGNYGYTF
TRBJ1-4 TRBV7-8 CASSFGEKLFF
TRBJ2-3 TRBV12-3/TRBV12-4 CASSFRTGGTDTQYF
TRBJ2-1 TRBV5-7 CASSLRAGHNEQFF
. TRBV6-5 CASSYDPGWSELFF
TRBJ2-7 TRBV29-1 CSAEGGASEQYF
TRBJ2-3 TRBV7-6 CASSPILGTSGSDTQYF
TRBJ2-3 TRBV4-1 CASSYGAGGPTDTQYF
TRBJ2-4 TRBV7-3 CASSLIAGGSKNIQYF
TRBJ2-1 TRBV7-2 CASSLFRYNEQFF
TRBJ1-1 TRBV4-1 CASSQDQLRTEAFF
TRBJ2-3 TRBV12-5 CASGFLLDRGSTDTQYF
TRBJ2-7 TRBV29-1 CSVEEGRGSYEQYF
TRBJ1-1 TRBV20-1 CSASEGQDEAFF
TRBJ1-5 TRBV7-2 CASSLGQRSNQPQHF
TRBJ1-1 TRBV12-3/TRBV12-4 CASSGGEGGNTEAFF
TRBJ2-5 TRBV12-3/TRBV12-4 CASRLTGSRETQYF
TRBJ2-2 TRBV5-1 CASSASGRTGELFF